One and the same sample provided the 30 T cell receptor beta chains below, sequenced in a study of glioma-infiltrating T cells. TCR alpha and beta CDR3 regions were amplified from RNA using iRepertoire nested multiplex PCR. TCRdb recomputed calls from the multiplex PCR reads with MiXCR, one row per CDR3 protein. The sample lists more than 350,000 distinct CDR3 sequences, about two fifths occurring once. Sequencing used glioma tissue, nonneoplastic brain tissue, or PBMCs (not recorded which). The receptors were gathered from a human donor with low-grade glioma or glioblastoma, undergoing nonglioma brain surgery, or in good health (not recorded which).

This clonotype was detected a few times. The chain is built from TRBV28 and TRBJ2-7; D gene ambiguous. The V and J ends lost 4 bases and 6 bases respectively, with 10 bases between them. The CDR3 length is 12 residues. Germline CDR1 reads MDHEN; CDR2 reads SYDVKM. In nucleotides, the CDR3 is TGTGCCAGCAGTTCTCAACAGTTCGAGCAGTACTTC. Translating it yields CASSSQQFEQYF.

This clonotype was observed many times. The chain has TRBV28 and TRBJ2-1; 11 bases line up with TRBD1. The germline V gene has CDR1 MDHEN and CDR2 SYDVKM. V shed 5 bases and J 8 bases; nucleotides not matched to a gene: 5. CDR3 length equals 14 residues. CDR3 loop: CASSRTGGNDEQFF. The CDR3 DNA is TGTGCCAGCAGTAGGACAGGGGGCAACGATGAGCAGTTCTTC. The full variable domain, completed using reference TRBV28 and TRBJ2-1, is DVKVTQSSRYLVKRTGEKVFLECVQDMDHENMFWYRQDPGLGLRLIYFSYDVKMKEKGDIPEGYSVSREKKERFSLILESASTNQTSMYLCASSRTGGNDEQFFGPGTRLTVL.

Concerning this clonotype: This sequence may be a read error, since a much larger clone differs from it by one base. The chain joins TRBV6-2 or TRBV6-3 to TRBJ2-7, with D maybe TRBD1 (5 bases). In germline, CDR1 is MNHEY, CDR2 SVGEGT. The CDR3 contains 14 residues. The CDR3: CASSLDTPFYGQYF. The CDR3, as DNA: TGTGCCAGCAGTCTGGACACTCCCTTCTACGGGCAGTACTTC.

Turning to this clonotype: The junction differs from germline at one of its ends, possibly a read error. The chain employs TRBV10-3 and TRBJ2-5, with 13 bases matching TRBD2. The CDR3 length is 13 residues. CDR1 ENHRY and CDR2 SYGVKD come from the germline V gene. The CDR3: CAIGLAGEETQCF. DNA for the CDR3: TGTGCCATCGGACTAGCGGGAGAAGAGACCCAGTGCTTC.

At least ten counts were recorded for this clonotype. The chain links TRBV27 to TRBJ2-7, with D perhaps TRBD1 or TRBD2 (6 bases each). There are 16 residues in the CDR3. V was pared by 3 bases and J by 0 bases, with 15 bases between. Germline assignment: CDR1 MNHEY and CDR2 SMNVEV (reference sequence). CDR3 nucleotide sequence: TGTGCCAGCAGTTTTCTGGGGGGCCACAGCTCCTACGAGCAGTACTTC. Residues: CASSFLGGHSSYEQYF.

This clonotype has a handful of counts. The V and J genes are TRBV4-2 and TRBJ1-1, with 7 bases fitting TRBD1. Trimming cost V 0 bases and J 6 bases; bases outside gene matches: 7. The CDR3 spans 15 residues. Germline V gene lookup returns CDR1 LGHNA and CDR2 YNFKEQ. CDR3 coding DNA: TGTGCCAGCAGCCAAGATCGGGGGACAGCCGCTGAAGCTTTCTTT. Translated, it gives CASSQDRGTAAEAFF.

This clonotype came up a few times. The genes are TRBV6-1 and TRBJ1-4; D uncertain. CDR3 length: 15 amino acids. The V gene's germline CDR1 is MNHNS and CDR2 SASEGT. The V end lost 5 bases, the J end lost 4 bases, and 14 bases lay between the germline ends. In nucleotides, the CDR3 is TGTGCCAGCAGTAAGGAAGACTGGGGTAATGAAAAACTGTTTTTT. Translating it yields CASSKEDWGNEKLFF.

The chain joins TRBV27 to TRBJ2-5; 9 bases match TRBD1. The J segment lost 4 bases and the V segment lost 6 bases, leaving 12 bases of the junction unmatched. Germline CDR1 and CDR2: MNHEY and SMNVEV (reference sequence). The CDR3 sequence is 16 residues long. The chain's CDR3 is CASSPLTQGAGETQYF. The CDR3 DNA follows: TGTGCCAGCAGCCCCCTCACACAGGGGGCGGGAGAGACCCAGTACTTC.

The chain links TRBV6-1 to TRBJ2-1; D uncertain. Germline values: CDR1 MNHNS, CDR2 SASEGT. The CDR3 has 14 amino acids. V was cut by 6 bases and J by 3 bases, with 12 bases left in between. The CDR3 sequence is CASSPFDNYNEQFF. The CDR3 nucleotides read TGTGCCAGCAGCCCGTTCGACAACTACAATGAGCAGTTCTTC.

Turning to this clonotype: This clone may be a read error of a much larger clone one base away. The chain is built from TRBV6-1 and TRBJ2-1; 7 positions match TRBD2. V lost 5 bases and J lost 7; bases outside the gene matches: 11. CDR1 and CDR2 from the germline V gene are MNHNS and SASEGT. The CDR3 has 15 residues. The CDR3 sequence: CASSPGLEGGNEQFF. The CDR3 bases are TGTGCCAGCAGTCCCGGACTAGAGGGAGGTAATGAGCAGTTCTTC.

The CDR3 DNA sequence: TGTGCCAGCAGCTTAGGAGGGCCCACCCAAACGGGGGCCATATATTTT. Encoded protein: CASSLGGPTQTGAIYF. This rearrangement joins TRBV7-9 to TRBJ1-3; tentatively, D is TRBD1 (5 bases). The germline V gene encodes CDR1 SEHNR and CDR2 FQNEAQ (reference sequence). The CDR3 is 16 amino acids. Trimming cost V 1 base and J 11 bases, with 21 bases left between them.

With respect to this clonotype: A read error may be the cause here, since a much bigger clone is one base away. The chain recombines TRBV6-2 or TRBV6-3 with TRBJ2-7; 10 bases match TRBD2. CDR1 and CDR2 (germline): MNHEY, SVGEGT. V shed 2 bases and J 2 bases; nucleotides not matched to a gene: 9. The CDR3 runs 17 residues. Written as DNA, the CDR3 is TGTGCCAGCAGTTACCCCGGACTAGCGGAAGCCCCCTACGAGCAGTACTTC. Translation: CASSYPGLAEAPYEQYF.

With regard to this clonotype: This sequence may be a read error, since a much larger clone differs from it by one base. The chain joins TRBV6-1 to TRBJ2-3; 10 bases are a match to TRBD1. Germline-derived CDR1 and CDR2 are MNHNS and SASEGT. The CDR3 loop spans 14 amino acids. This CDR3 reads CAITRTGGPDTLYF. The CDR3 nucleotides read TGTGCCATCACCAGGACAGGGGGACCAGATACGCTGTATTTT.

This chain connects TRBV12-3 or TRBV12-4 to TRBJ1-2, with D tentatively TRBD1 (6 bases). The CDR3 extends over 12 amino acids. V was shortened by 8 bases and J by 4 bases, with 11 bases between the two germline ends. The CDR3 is CASGGPGYGYTF. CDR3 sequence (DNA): TGTGCCAGCGGGGGGCCTGGCTATGGCTACACCTTC.

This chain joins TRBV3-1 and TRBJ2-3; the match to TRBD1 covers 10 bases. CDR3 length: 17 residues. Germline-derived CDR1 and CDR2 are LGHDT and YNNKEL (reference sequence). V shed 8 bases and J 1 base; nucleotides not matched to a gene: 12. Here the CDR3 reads CASPSLSGTGGTDTQYF. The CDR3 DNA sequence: TGTGCCAGCCCATCTTTGTCCGGGACAGGGGGCACAGATACGCAGTATTTT.

The CDR3 DNA is TGTGCCAGCAGCTCCCGACAGGGGGAGTACAATGAGCAGTTCTTC. Translated, it gives CASSSRQGEYNEQFF. V is TRBV7-2 and J is TRBJ2-1; 9 positions agree with TRBD1. The V and J ends lost 4 bases and 4 bases, in that order; junction bases with no gene match: 5. Germline V gene lookup returns CDR1 SGHTA and CDR2 FQGNSA. The CDR3 runs to 15 residues.

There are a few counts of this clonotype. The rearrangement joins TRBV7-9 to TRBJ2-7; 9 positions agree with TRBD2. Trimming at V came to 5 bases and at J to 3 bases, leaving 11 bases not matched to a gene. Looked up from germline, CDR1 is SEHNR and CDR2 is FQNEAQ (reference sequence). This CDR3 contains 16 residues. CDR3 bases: TGTGCCAGCAGCCCAATTAAATCACTAGCGGGCTACGAGCAGTACTTC. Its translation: CASSPIKSLAGYEQYF.

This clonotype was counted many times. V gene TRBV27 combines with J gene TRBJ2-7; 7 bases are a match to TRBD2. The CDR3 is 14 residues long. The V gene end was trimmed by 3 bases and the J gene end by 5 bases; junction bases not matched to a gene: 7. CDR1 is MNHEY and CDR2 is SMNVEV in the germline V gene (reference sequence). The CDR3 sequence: CASSFLAGAHEQYF. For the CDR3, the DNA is TGTGCCAGCAGTTTTTTGGCGGGAGCCCACGAGCAGTACTTC.

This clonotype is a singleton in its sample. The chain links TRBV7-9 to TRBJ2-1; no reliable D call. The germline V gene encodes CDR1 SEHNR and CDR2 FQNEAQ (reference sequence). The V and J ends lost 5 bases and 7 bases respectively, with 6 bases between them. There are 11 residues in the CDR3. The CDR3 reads CASSPVNEQFF. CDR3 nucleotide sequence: TGTGCCAGCAGCCCCGTAAATGAGCAGTTCTTC.

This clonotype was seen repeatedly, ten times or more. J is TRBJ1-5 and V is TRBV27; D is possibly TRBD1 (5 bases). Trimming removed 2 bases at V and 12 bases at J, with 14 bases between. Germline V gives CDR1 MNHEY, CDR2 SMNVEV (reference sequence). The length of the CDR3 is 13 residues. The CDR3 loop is CASSLVGTAYQHF. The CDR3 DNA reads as TGTGCCAGCAGTTTAGTGGGGACGGCTTACCAGCATTTT.

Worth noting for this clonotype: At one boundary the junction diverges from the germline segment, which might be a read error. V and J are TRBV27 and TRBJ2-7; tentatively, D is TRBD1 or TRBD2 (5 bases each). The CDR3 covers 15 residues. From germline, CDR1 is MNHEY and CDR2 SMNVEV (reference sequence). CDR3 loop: CAISESGHGSYEQYF. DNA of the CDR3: TGTGCCATCAGTGAGTCGGGGCACGGTTCCTACGAGCAGTACTTC.

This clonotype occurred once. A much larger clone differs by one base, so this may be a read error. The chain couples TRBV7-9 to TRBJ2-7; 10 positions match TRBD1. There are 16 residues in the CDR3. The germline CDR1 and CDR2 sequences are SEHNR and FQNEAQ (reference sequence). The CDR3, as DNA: TGTGCCAGCAGCTTAGCCGGGACAGGGGATACCTACGGGCAGTACTTC. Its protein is CASSLAGTGDTYGQYF.

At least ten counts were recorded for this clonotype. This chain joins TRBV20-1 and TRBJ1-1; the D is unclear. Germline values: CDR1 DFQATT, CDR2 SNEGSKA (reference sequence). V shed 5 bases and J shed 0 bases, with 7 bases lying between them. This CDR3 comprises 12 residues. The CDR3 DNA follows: TGCAGTGCTCTTACAGTGAACACTGAAGCTTTCTTT. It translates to CSALTVNTEAFF.

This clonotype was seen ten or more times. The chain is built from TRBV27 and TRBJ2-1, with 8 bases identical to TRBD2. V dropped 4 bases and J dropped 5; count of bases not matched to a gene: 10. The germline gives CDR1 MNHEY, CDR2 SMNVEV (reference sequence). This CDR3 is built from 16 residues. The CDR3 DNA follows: TGTGCCAGCAGTTCCCGACCTCCGGGACTAGACAATGAGCAGTTCTTC. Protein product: CASSSRPPGLDNEQFF.

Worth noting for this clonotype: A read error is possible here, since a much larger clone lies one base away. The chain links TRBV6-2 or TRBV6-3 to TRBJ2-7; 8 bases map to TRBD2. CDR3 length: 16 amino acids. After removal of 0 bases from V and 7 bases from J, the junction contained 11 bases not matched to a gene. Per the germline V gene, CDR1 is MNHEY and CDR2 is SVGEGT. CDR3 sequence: CASSYSSGTPYNEQYF. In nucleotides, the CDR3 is TGTGCCAGCAGTTACTCTAGCGGGACACCCTACAATGAGCAGTACTTC.

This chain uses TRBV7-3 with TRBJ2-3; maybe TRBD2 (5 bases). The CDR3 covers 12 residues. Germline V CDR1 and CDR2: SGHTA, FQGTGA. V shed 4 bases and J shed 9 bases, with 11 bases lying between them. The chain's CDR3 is CASSSGRGTQYF. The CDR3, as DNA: TGTGCCAGCAGCTCCGGTAGAGGGACGCAGTATTTT. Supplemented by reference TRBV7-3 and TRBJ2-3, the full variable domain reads GAGVSQTPSNKVTEKGKYVELRCDPISGHTALYWYRQSLGQGPEFLIYFQGTGAADDSGLPNDRFFAVRPEGSVSTLKIQRTERGDSAVYLCASSSGRGTQYFGPGTRLTVL.

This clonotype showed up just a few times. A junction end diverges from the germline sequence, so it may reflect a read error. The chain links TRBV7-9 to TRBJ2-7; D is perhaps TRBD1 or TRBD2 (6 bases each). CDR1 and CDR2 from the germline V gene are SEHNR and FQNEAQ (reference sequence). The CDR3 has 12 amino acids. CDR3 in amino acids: CAGGGQTYEQYF. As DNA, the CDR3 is TGTGCCGGGGGAGGACAGACCTACGAGCAGTACTTT.

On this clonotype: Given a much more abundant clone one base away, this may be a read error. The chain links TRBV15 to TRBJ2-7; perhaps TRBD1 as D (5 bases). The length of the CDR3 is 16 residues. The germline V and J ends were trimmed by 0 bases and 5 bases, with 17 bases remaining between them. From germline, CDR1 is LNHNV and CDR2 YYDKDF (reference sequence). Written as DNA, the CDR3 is TGTGCCACCAGCAGAGATTCCGGCAGGGTCTTAAACGAGCAGTACTTC. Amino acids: CATSRDSGRVLNEQYF.

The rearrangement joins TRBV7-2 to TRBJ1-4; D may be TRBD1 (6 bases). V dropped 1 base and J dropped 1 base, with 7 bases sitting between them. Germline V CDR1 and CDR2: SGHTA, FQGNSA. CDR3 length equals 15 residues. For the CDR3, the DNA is TGTGCCAGCAGCTTAGAGGGGGAAACTAATGAAAAACTGTTTTTT. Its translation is CASSLEGETNEKLFF.

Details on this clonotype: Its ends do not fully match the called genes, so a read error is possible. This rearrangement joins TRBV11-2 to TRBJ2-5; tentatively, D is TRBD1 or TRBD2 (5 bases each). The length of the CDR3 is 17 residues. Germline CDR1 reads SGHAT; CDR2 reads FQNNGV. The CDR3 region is CASSTLPGRGSQETLYF. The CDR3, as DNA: TGTGCCAGCAGCACATTGCCGGGACGGGGATCACAAGAGACCCTGTACTTC.